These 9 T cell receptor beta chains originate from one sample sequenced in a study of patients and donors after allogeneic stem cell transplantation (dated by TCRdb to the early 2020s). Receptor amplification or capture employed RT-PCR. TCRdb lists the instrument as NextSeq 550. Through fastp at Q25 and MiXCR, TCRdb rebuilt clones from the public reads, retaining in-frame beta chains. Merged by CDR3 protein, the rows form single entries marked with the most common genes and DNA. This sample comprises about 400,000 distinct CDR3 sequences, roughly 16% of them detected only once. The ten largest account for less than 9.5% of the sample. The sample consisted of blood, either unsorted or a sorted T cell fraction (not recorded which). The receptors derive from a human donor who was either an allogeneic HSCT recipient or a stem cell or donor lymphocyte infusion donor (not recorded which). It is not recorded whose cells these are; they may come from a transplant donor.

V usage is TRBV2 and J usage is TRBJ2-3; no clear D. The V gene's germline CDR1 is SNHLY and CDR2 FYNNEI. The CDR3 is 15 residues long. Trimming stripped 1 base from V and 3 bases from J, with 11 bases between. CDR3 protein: CASSEVSPWTDTQYF. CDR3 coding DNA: TGTGCCAGCAGTGAAGTCAGCCCCTGGACAGATACGCAGTATTTT.

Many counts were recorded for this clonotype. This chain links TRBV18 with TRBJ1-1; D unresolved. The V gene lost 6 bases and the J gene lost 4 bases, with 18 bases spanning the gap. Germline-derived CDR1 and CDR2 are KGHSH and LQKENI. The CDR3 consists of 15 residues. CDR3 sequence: CASSSTPGQTTEAFF. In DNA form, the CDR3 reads TGTGCCAGCTCGTCAACTCCGGGTCAAACCACTGAAGCTTTCTTT.

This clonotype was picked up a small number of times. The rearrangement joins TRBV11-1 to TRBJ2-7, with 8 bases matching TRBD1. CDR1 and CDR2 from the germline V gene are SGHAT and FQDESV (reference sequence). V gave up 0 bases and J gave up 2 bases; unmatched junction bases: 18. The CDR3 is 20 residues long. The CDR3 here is CASSLAWEAGQDFQTYEQYF. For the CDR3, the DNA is TGTGCCAGCAGCTTAGCGTGGGAGGCGGGACAGGACTTCCAAACCTACGAGCAGTACTTC.

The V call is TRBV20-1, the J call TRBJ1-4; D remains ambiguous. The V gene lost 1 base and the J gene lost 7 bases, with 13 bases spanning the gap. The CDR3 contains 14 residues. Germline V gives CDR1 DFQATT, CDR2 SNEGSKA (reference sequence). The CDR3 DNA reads TGCAGTGCTAGAGTACCCACAGCGGGTGAAAAACTGTTTTTT. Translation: CSARVPTAGEKLFF.

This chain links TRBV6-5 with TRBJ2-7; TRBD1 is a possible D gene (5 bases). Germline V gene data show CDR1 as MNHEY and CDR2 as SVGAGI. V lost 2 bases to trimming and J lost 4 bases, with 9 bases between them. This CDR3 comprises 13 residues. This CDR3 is CASSYPGQYEQYF. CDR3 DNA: TGTGCCAGCAGTTACCCTGGACAATACGAGCAGTACTTC.

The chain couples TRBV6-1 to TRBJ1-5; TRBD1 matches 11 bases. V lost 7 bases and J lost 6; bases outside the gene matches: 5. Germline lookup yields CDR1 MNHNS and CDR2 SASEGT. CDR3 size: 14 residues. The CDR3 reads CASMDRGHRQPQHF. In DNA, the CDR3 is TGTGCCAGCATGGACAGGGGGCATCGTCAGCCCCAGCATTTT.

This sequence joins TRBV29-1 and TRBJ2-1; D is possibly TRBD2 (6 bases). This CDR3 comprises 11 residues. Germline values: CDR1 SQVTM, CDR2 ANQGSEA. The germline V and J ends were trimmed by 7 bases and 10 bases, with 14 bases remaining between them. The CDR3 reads CSARSGREQFF. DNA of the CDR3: TGCAGCGCCCGAAGTGGGAGGGAGCAGTTCTTC.

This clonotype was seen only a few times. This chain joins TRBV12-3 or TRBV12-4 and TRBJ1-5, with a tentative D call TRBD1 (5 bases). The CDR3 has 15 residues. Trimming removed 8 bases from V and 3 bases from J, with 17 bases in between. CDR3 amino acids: CASRRTGGFNQPQHF. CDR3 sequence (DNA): TGTGCCAGCCGCCGTACCGGGGGGTTCAATCAGCCCCAGCATTTT.

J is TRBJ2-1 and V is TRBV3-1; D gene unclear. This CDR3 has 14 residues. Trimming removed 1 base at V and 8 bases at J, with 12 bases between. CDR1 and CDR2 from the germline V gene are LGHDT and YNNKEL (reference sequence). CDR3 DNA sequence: TGTGCCAGCAGCCAAGTTCCCTATCTGGATGAGCAGTTCTTC. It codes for CASSQVPYLDEQFF.